Below are 10 T cell receptor beta chains sequenced from a single sample in a study of T cell repertoires in cytomegalovirus infection (dated by TCRdb to the late 2010s). Taken with the paper, the label for treatment or condition translates to: in vitro stimulation with specific CMV peptide epitopes to enrich CMV-specific T cells. The antigens these receptors bind are not known. TCRdb lists the instrument as Illumina HiSeq 1500. TCRdb reran the public reads through fastp at Q25 and MiXCR, keeping productive beta chains. Each entry is one CDR3 protein sequence, shown with its most common DNA and genes. Recorded for this sample are approximately 590,000 distinct CDR3 sequences; around two fifths of them occurred a single time. In total, the top ten clones hold 48% of the sample. Sequences were derived from cultured PBMCs, sampled from culture after CMV antigen stimulation. These receptors were obtained from a human donor in good health (CMV status not recorded). Some clones in this sample may be carry-over from other donors' samples.

The rearrangement links TRBV5-4 to TRBJ2-7; tentatively, D is TRBD2 (6 bases). CDR1 and CDR2 from the germline V gene are SGHNT and YYREEE (reference sequence). The CDR3 spans 13 residues. The ends were cut back, 4 bases at V and 5 bases at J, with 13 bases in the middle. For the CDR3, the DNA is TGTGCCAGCAGCCACCCGACTAGGGACGAGCAGTACTTC. As protein: CASSHPTRDEQYF. Combining the CDR3 with reference TRBV5-4 and TRBJ2-7 gives the whole variable domain ETGVTQSPTHLIKTRGQQVTLRCSSQSGHNTVSWYQQALGQGPQFIFQYYREEENGRGNFPPRFSGLQFPNYSSELNVNALELDDSALYLCASSHPTRDEQYFGPGTRLTVT.

Only a few counts were recorded for this clonotype. This chain links TRBV19 with TRBJ1-2, with 7 positions matching TRBD1. Per germline, CDR1 LNHDA and CDR2 SQIVND (reference sequence). The CDR3 runs 13 residues. The J segment lost 4 bases and the V segment lost 4 bases, leaving 3 bases of the junction unmatched. The DNA of the CDR3 is TGTGCCAGTAGTACGACAGGGATCTATGGCTACACCTTC. This sequence encodes CASSTTGIYGYTF.

The chain is built from TRBV20-1 and TRBJ2-5; TRBD2 is a possible D gene (6 bases). Per the germline V gene, CDR1 is DFQATT and CDR2 is SNEGSKA (reference sequence). V was clipped by 5 bases and J by 3 bases, with 16 bases between them. The CDR3 covers 14 residues. The DNA for the CDR3 is TGCAGTGCTGTCCGCGGGCGGGACGAAGAGACCCAGTACTTC. Amino acid sequence: CSAVRGRDEETQYF.

The chain recombines TRBV11-2 with TRBJ2-3; 11 bases are a match to TRBD2. This CDR3 is built from 18 residues. The V segment lost 1 base and the J segment 3 bases; nucleotides outside the gene matches: 9. From germline, CDR1 is SGHAT and CDR2 FQNNGV. CDR3 in amino acids: CASSLGASGRRWTDTQYF. CDR3 coding DNA: TGTGCCAGCAGCTTAGGGGCTAGCGGGAGGAGGTGGACAGATACGCAGTATTTT.

V gene TRBV12-3 or TRBV12-4 combines with J gene TRBJ1-5; 9 bases agree with TRBD1. Losses at the gene ends were 6 bases for V and 6 bases for J; bases not matched to a gene: 6. This CDR3 region has 14 residues. CDR3 in DNA: TGTGCCAGCAGCTACGGGACAGGGTCTCAGCCCCAGCATTTT. As protein: CASSYGTGSQPQHF.

This clonotype was recorded a few times. The chain recombines TRBV12-3 or TRBV12-4 with TRBJ1-6; D gene unclear. The CDR3 contains 14 residues. V shed 7 bases and J shed 7 bases, with 14 bases lying between them. The CDR3 is CASKVDPGNSPLHF. The CDR3 DNA sequence: TGTGCCAGCAAGGTGGACCCCGGGAATTCACCCCTCCACTTT.

The chain employs TRBV7-8 and TRBJ2-7; 10 bases match TRBD2. The ends lost 5 bases at V and 6 bases at J; junction bases unmatched: 10. CDR3 length equals 15 residues. The germline V gene encodes CDR1 SGHVS and CDR2 FQNEAQ. CDR3 coding DNA: TGTGCCAGCAGCCGGGGTGGGCTAGCGGGAGTCGAGCAGTACTTC. Its protein is CASSRGGLAGVEQYF. Looking up the rest from reference TRBV7-8 and TRBJ2-7 gives the full variable domain: GAGVSQSPRYKVAKRGQDVALRCDPISGHVSLFWYQQALGQGPEFLTYFQNEAQLDKSGLPSDRFFAERPEGSVSTLKIQRTQQEDSAVYLCASSRGGLAGVEQYFGPGTRLTVT.

This clonotype was observed a few times. The gene calls are TRBV4-1 and TRBJ1-5; TRBD1 agrees at 9 bases. Germline assignment: CDR1 MGHRA and CDR2 YSYEKL. V shed 6 bases and J 4 bases; nucleotides not matched to a gene: 7. The CDR3 is made up of 15 amino acids. The CDR3 coding sequence is TGCGCCAGCAGAAGGACAGGGGTAGGAAATCAGCCCCAGCATTTT. This gives the protein CASRRTGVGNQPQHF.

A few counts support this clonotype. The V gene is TRBV6-1, the J gene TRBJ2-6; D may be TRBD1 (6 bases). Trimming left V 3 bases short and J 4 bases short, with 19 bases between. The germline CDR1 and CDR2 sequences are MNHNS and SASEGT. The CDR3 runs to 18 residues. CDR3: CASSDTPVGASGANVLTF. The CDR3 coding sequence is TGTGCCAGCAGTGACACCCCTGTGGGGGCGAGCGGGGCCAACGTCCTGACTTTC.

This clonotype was seen only a few times. The CDR3 protein is CASSRQGSGYGYTF. In DNA form, the CDR3 reads TGTGCCAGCAGTCGACAGGGTTCCGGCTATGGCTACACCTTC. The rearrangement joins TRBV12-3 or TRBV12-4 to TRBJ1-2; 7 positions match TRBD1. V shed 5 bases, J shed 4 bases, and the junction held 7 bases outside the gene matches. This CDR3 spans 14 amino acids.